This T cell receptor beta chain was found in a study of T cell changes during pregnancy in multiple sclerosis. Measured with immunoSEQ multiplex PCR; TCRdb has only the in-frame clones, and not every one. The table has about 85,000 clones, 91% seen once; the top ten hold around 2.3%. The CDR3 runs 13 residues. V was clipped by 7 bases and J by 7 bases, with 16 bases between them. Germline assignment: CDR1 MNHEY and CDR2 SMNVEV (reference sequence). Specimen: peripheral blood, collected in the first trimester of pregnancy. The rearrangement links TRBV27 to TRBJ1-2; no reliable D call. This TCR came from a female donor with multiple sclerosis, enrolled in a pregnancy study. The CDR3 is CASKPPGNGGYTF. The CDR3 region has the DNA TGTGCCAGCAAACCGCCCGGGAACGGTGGCTACACCTTC.